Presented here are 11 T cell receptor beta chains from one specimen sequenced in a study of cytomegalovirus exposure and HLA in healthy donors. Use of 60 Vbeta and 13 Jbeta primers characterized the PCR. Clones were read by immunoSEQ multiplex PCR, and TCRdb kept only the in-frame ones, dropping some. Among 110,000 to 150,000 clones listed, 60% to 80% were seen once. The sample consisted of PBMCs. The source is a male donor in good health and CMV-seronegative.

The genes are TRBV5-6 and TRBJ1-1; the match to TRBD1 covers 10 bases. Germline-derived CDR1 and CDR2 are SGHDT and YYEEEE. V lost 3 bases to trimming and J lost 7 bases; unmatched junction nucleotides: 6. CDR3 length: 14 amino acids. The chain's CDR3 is CASSSGTGEGEAFF. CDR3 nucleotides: TGTGCCAGCAGCTCCGGGACAGGGGAAGGTGAAGCTTTCTTT.

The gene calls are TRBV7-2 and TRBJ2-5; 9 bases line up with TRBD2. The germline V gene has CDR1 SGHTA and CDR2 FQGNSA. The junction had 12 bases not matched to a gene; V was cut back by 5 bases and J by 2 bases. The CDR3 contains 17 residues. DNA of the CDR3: TGTGCCAGCAGCCTAAAGCGAGTTGCGGGGGGGCAAGAGACCCAGTACTTC. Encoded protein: CASSLKRVAGGQETQYF.

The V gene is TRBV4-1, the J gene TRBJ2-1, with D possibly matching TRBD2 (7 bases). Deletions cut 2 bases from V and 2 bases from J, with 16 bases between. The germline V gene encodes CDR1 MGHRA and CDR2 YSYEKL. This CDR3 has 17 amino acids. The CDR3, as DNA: TGCGCCAGCAGCCAATCGGCGAGGGGGGGGGCCTACAATGAGCAGTTCTTC. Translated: CASSQSARGGAYNEQFF.

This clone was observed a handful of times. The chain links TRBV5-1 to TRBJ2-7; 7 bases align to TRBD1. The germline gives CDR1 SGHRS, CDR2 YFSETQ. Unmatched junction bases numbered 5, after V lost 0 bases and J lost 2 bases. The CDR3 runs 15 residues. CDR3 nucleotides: TGCGCCAGCAGCTTGGCCGGGCAGGGGGCCTACGAGCAGTACTTC. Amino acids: CASSLAGQGAYEQYF.

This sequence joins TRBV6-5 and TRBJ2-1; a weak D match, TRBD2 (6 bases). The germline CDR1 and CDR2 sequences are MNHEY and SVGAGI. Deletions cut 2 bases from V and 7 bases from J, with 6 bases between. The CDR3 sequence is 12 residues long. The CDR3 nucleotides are TGTGCCAGCAGTTACGGGGGGAATGAGCAGTTCTTC. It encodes CASSYGGNEQFF.

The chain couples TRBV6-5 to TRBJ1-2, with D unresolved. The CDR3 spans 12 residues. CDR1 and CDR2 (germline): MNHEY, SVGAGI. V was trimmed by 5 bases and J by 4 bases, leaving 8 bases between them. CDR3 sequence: CASSDTIYGYTF. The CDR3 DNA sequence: TGTGCCAGCAGTGACACAATCTATGGCTACACCTTC.

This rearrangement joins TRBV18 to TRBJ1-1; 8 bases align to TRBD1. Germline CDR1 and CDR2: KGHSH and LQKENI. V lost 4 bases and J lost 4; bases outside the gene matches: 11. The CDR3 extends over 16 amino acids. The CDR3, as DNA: TGTGCCAGCTCACTGCAGGGGGCGAGGGTTCGCACTGAAGCTTTCTTT. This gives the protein CASSLQGARVRTEAFF.

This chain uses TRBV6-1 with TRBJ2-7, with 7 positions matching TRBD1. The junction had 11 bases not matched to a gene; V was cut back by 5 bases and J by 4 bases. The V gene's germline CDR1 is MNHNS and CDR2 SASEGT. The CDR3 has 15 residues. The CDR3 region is CASSSPRQGLYEQYF. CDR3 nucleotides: TGTGCCAGCAGTTCACCCAGACAGGGATTGTACGAGCAGTACTTC.

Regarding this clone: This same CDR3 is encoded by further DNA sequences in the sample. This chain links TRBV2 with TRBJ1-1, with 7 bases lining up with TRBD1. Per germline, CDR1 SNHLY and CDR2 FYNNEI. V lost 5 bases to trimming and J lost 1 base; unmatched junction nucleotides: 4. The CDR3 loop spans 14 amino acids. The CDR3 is CASSPRTGNTEAFF. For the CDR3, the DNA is TGTGCCAGCAGTCCCCGGACAGGGAACACTGAAGCTTTCTTT.

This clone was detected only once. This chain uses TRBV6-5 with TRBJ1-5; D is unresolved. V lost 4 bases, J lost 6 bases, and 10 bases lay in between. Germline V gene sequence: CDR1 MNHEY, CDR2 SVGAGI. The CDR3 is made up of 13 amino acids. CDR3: CASSFDIAQPQHF. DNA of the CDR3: TGTGCCAGCAGTTTTGACATCGCTCAGCCCCAGCATTTT.

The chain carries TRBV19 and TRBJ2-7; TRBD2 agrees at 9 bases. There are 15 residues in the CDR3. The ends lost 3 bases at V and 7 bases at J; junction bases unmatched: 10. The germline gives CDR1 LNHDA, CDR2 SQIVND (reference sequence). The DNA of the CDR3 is TGTGCCAGTAGTATCGGGACTAGCCTTCCTGGGGAGCAGTACTTC. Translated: CASSIGTSLPGEQYF.